A selection of T cell receptor beta chains follows, all from one sample in a study of PD-1 blockade in classical Hodgkin lymphoma. Profiled with immunoSEQ multiplex PCR; TCRdb holds only in-frame clones, not every one. This sample yields about 62,000 clones, of which around 88% are seen a single time; around 12% belongs to the top ten. The specimen comprised peripheral blood mononuclear cells (PBMCs), sampled at baseline. The receptor source for this set is a human donor with classical Hodgkin lymphoma. CDR3s include the opening cysteine and the closing phenylalanine or tryptophan. D genes are given only for firm matches. The size of a clone is reported for some rows only, either as once, few or many, or as a class for expanded clones.

TRBJ1-5 | . | . | TRBV7-2 | TGTGCCAGCAGCATCAACAGGGATCAGCCCCAGCATTTT | CASSINRDQPQHF
TRBJ1-5 | . | . | TRBV6-5 | TGTGCCAGCAGTTACTCTACAGAGGGTCAGCCCCAGCATTTT | CASSYSTEGQPQHF
TRBJ2-2 | TRBD1 | . | TRBV19 | TGTGCCAGTACGGGACAGATTATGACCGGGGAGCTGTTTTTT | CASTGQIMTGELFF
TRBJ2-3 | TRBD2 | few | TRBV14 | TGTGCCAGCAGCAAAACAGCTCTCGGGGGGGCCACAGATACGCAGTATTTT | CASSKTALGGATDTQYF
TRBJ1-2 | TRBD1 | . | TRBV6-5 | TGTGCCAGCAGTAGGGACAGGGGGGCGGTCGGCTACACCTTC | CASSRDRGAVGYTF
TRBJ1-2 | . | . | TRBV7-9 | TGTGCCAGCAGCTTAGATTCAGGGAGCGGCTACACCTTC | CASSLDSGSGYTF
TRBJ2-7 | TRBD1 | . | TRBV29-1 | TGCAGCGTTGAAGAACCGGGGACAGGGGAGCCTTACGAGCAGTACTTC | CSVEEPGTGEPYEQYF
TRBJ2-7 | . | . | TRBV5-8 | TGTGCCAGCAGCCCCCTCGAATTCTCCTACGAGCAGTACTTC | CASSPLEFSYEQYF
TRBJ2-7 | TRBD1 | . | TRBV5-1 | TGCGCCAGCAGCTTGCAGCCGGGACAGGGGGAACACGAGCAGTACTTC | CASSLQPGQGEHEQYF
TRBJ2-6 | . | . | TRBV5-1 | TGCGCCAGCAGCTTGTACGGTGTGAAAGGGTCCGGGGCCAACGTCCTGACTTTC | CASSLYGVKGSGANVLTF
TRBJ1-6 | . | . | TRBV7-3 | TGTGCCAGCAGCTTCGGACAGCCCAATTCACCCCTCCACTTT | CASSFGQPNSPLHF
TRBJ2-3 | . | . | TRBV7-9 | TGTGCCAGCAGCTACACAGATACGCAGTATTTT | CASSYTDTQYF
TRBJ1-4 | . | . | TRBV5-1 | TGCGCCAGCAGCTCCACTTCCCTGGCTACTAATGAAAAACTGTTTTTT | CASSSTSLATNEKLFF
TRBJ1-2 | TRBD1 | . | TRBV5-6 | TGTGCCAGCAGCATAGGGACAGCAAACTATGGCTACACCTTC | CASSIGTANYGYTF
TRBJ2-7 | . | . | TRBV2 | TGTGCCAGCAGTCGGGAAGGGAGCTCCTACGAGCAGTACTTC | CASSREGSSYEQYF
TRBJ2-7 | TRBD1 | . | TRBV7-2 | TGTGCCAGCAGCTTAGTGGGACAGGGTTCCCGCGAGCAGTACTTC | CASSLVGQGSREQYF
TRBJ2-2 | . | . | TRBV10-2 | TGCGCCAGCAGTGAGGGGGGGGAGCTGTTTTTT | CASSEGGELFF
TRBJ1-2 | . | . | TRBV6-5 | TGTGCCAGCAGTTACAGGGGAATGCGTGGGGGCTACACCTTC | CASSYRGMRGGYTF
TRBJ2-7 | . | . | TRBV7-9 | TGTGCCAGCAGCTTAGAGGGGGACTACGAGCAGTACTTC | CASSLEGDYEQYF
TRBJ2-7 | . | . | TRBV6-5 | TGTGCCATCAGTGAGGGATGGTACGAGCAGTACTTC | CAISEGWYEQYF
TRBJ1-2 | . | . | TRBV7-9 | TGTGCCAGCAGCTTTGTTGCGGGCGGCTACACCTTC | CASSFVAGGYTF
TRBJ2-3 | . | . | TRBV13 | TGTGCCAGCAGCCTACTAGGTCCTGAGGCAGATACGCAGTATTTT | CASSLLGPEADTQYF
TRBJ1-5 | . | . | TRBV5-5 | TGTGCCAGCAGCTTGGTAGGCCAGAGCAATCAGCCCCAGCATTTT | CASSLVGQSNQPQHF
TRBJ1-6 | . | . | TRBV5-5 | TGTGCCAGCAGCCCGTACAGGGACGGTAATTCACCCCTCCACTTT | CASSPYRDGNSPLHF
TRBJ1-2 | TRBD1 | . | TRBV7-8 | TGTGCCAGCAGCTTGAGGGGGCTTGGCTACACCTTC | CASSLRGLGYTF
TRBJ1-1 | . | . | TRBV5-1 | TGCGCCAGCAGCTTGGCCGGGCAGGGAAGCACTGAAGCTTTCTTT | CASSLAGQGSTEAFF
TRBJ1-4 | TRBD1 | . | TRBV19 | TGTGCCAGTAGAAAGATCCCGGGACAGGGCCAAGAAAAACTGTTTTTT | CASRKIPGQGQEKLFF
TRBJ1-2 | . | . | TRBV19 | TGTGCCAGTAGCGCAACAGGGAGAGGATGGTTCGTAGATGGCTACACCTTC | CASSATGRGWFVDGYTF
TRBJ2-7 | . | . | TRBV7-2 | TGTGCCAGCAGGGGGGCCCCAGGGGCCGAGCAGTACTTC | CASRGAPGAEQYF
TRBJ2-5 | . | once | TRBV6-1 | TGTGCCAGCAGTTCCCCGTTGGGGGCAGGGACCCAGTACTTC | CASSSPLGAGTQYF
TRBJ2-3 | . | . | TRBV11-2 | TGTGCCAGCAGCTTAGTAGACTTCTGGGGTACAGATACGCAGTATTTT | CASSLVDFWGTDTQYF
TRBJ2-4 | . | . | TRBV6-5 | TGTGCCAGCAGTTACCCCCCGGGTTACATTCAGTACTTC | CASSYPPGYIQYF
TRBJ1-5 | . | . | TRBV6-6 | TGTGCCAGCAGTTACAGGCAGGGGAATCAGCCCCAGCATTTT | CASSYRQGNQPQHF
TRBJ2-1 | TRBD1 | . | TRBV4-3 | TGCGCCAGCAGCACAGGGGCCTACAATGAGCAGTTCTTC | CASSTGAYNEQFF
TRBJ1-5 | . | . | TRBV5-1 | TGCGCCAGCAGCCCCTACCCCGTGGACAGCAATCAGCCCCAGCATTTT | CASSPYPVDSNQPQHF
TRBJ1-1 | TRBD1 | . | TRBV5-6 | TGTGCCAGCAGCTTGGCCGGGACAGTGAACACTGAAGCTTTCTTT | CASSLAGTVNTEAFF
TRBJ2-3 | . | . | TRBV4-3 | TGCGCCAGCAGCCAAGAAGGGGTGAGCACAGATACGCAGTATTTT | CASSQEGVSTDTQYF
TRBJ1-2 | TRBD1 | . | TRBV7-2 | TGTGCCAGCAGCTCGGACAGGGGTCCCTATGGCTACACCTTC | CASSSDRGPYGYTF
TRBJ1-2 | . | . | TRBV25-1 | TGTGCCAGCAGTGAACACGCCGTCGGTGTTTCTGGCTACACCTTC | CASSEHAVGVSGYTF
TRBJ1-3 | . | few | TRBV7-9 | TGTGCCAGCAGCTTAGCTGGCGGGAACTCTGGAAACACCATATATTTT | CASSLAGGNSGNTIYF
TRBJ2-3 | . | once | TRBV2 | TGTGCCAGCAGAGTGGGGGCAGATACGCAGTATTTT | CASRVGADTQYF
TRBJ2-7 | TRBD2 | . | TRBV2 | TGTGCCAGCAGCCCAGCTAGCGGGGCAACCTACGAGCAGTACTTC | CASSPASGATYEQYF
TRBJ2-3 | . | . | TRBV10-2 | TGCGCCTGCGGCGGTCTAGGTCCCACAGATACGCAGTATTTT | CACGGLGPTDTQYF
TRBJ2-7 | . | once | TRBV9 | TGTGCCAGCAGCCGGGACTCGTACGAGCAGTACTTC | CASSRDSYEQYF
TRBJ2-1 | . | . | TRBV19 | TGTGCCAGTAGTATAGGAGGGTCAGGAGCTTACAATGAGCAGTTCTTC | CASSIGGSGAYNEQFF
TRBJ1-4 | . | . | TRBV9 | TGTGCCAGCAGCCCGAGCGGGACCCCCAATGAAAAACTGTTTTTT | CASSPSGTPNEKLFF
TRBJ1-5 | TRBD1 | few | TRBV7-9 | TGTGCCAGCAGCCGGACAGGGAGCAATCAGCCCCAGCATTTT | CASSRTGSNQPQHF
TRBJ2-7 | . | once | TRBV7-9 | TGTGCCAGCAGCGCCCGGGACACTCTGAGGGAGCAGTACTTC | CASSARDTLREQYF
TRBJ2-5 | TRBD2 | . | TRBV30 | TGTGCCTGGAGTTTGGGGGGGGAGACCCAGTACTTC | CAWSLGGETQYF
TRBJ2-7 | . | . | TRBV7-2 | TGTGCCAGCAGCTTAGTGGTAGACTCCTCCGAGCAGTACTTC | CASSLVVDSSEQYF
TRBJ2-7 | . | . | TRBV6-5 | TGTGCCAGCAGACTCATGGGGGGGCCCTACGAGCAGTACTTC | CASRLMGGPYEQYF
TRBJ1-6 | TRBD1 | . | TRBV9 | TGTGCCAGTGGGCAGGGGGCTTCACCCCTCCACTTT | CASGQGASPLHF
TRBJ2-1 | . | . | TRBV11-3 | TGTGCCAGCAGCCGGAAGGGACCAACCTCCTACAATGAGCAGTTCTTC | CASSRKGPTSYNEQFF
TRBJ1-3 | . | . | TRBV7-9 | TGTGCCAGCAGCTTGCGTAGGGCAGGAAACACCATATATTTT | CASSLRRAGNTIYF
TRBJ1-2 | . | . | TRBV6-5 | TGTGCCAGCAGTTACGTCGGGGGCAATGGCTACACCTTC | CASSYVGGNGYTF
TRBJ2-1 | TRBD2 | . | TRBV7-2 | TGTGCCAGCAACCCGACCGGGGGGTCGTACAATGAGCAGTTCTTC | CASNPTGGSYNEQFF
TRBJ2-6 | . | . | TRBV5-1 | TGCGCCAGTCTTTCTGGGGCCAACGTCCTGACTTTC | CASLSGANVLTF
TRBJ2-2 | . | . | TRBV14 | TGTGCCAGCAGCCCCTACATTAACGGGGAGCTGTTTTTT | CASSPYINGELFF
TRBJ2-7 | . | . | TRBV20-1 | TGCAGTGGGAGGACCGCCTACGAGCAGTACTTC | CSGRTAYEQYF